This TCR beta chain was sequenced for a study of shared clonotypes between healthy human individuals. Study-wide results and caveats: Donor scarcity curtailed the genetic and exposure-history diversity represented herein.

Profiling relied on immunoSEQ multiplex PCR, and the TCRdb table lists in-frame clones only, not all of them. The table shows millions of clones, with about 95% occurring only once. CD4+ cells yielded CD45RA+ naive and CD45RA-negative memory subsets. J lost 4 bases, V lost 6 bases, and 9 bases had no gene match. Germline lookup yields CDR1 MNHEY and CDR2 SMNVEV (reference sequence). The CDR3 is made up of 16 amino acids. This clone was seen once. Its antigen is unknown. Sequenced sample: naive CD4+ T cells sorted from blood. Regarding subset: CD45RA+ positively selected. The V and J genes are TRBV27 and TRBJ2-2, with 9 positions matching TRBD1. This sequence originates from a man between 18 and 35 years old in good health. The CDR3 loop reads CASRKPGQGLTGELFF. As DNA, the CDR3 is TGTGCCAGCAGAAAACCGGGACAGGGTCTCACCGGGGAGCTGTTTTTT.